This TCR beta chain is from a study of cytomegalovirus exposure and HLA in healthy donors. With 60 Vbeta and 13 Jbeta primers, the PCR was carried out. Measured with immunoSEQ multiplex PCR; TCRdb has only the in-frame clones, and not every one. The top ten hold less than 0.85% of the sample, which has 200,000 or so clones, approximately 78% seen once. Germline-derived CDR1 and CDR2 are SEHNR and FQNEAQ (reference sequence). The length of the CDR3 is 15 residues. The J segment lost 2 bases and the V segment lost 5 bases, leaving 5 bases of the junction unmatched. Sequencing input: PBMCs. The receptor was derived from a woman between 18 and 29 years old in good health and CMV-seronegative. The chain recombines TRBV7-9 with TRBJ1-4, with 7 bases that match TRBD1. The chain's CDR3 is CASSRSGGTNEKLFF. In nucleotides, the CDR3 is TGTGCCAGCAGCCGATCAGGGGGGACTAATGAAAAACTGTTTTTT.